Listed below are T cell receptor beta chains from one sample, sequenced in a study of post-analysis software for immune sequencing data. TCRdb re-called the PCR reads with MiXCR, one entry per CDR3 protein. The data hold 820,000 or so distinct CDR3 sequences, with 53% observed a single time. Material for sequencing was blood. Source of these receptors: a girl aged 5-17 years with multiple sclerosis. Each CDR3 is given with its conserved first and last residue. D genes are given only for firm matches. Clone size is stated in some rows and not others, as once, few, many or a class when expanded.

clone_size: -
d_call: -
j_call: TRBJ2-5
v_call: TRBV9
cdr3_nt: TGTGCCAGCAGTGAGCCGCTCAAAGAGACCCAGTACTTC
cdr3_aa: CASSEPLKETQYF

clone_size: -
d_call: -
j_call: TRBJ1-2
v_call: TRBV6-4
cdr3_nt: TGTGCCAGCAGAATCGGGGGGCCCGGGGGCTACACCTTC
cdr3_aa: CASRIGGPGGYTF

clone_size: -
d_call: -
j_call: TRBJ1-6
v_call: TRBV12-3/TRBV12-4
cdr3_nt: TGTGCCAGCAGACCTACCGGGGGTTCACCCCTCCACTTT
cdr3_aa: CASRPTGGSPLHF

clone_size: -
d_call: -
j_call: TRBJ2-3
v_call: TRBV20-1
cdr3_nt: TGCAGTGCAGAGAGCGTGGGGGGAACCGGGGGCCCAGATACGCAGTATTTT
cdr3_aa: CSAESVGGTGGPDTQYF

clone_size: -
d_call: -
j_call: TRBJ2-6
v_call: TRBV9
cdr3_nt: TGTGCCAGCAGCACCCTATGGATGGGGTCGGGGGCCAACGTCCTGACTTTC
cdr3_aa: CASSTLWMGSGANVLTF

clone_size: -
d_call: TRBD2
j_call: TRBJ2-5
v_call: TRBV30
cdr3_nt: TGTGCCTGGAGTGTGGCTAGCGGGCTTGGAGAGACCCAGTACTTC
cdr3_aa: CAWSVASGLGETQYF

clone_size: -
d_call: TRBD2
j_call: TRBJ2-4
v_call: TRBV20-1
cdr3_nt: TGCAGTGCTAGAGAGGGTAGCGGGAGCTTATACATTCAGTACTTC
cdr3_aa: CSAREGSGSLYIQYF

clone_size: few
d_call: TRBD1
j_call: TRBJ2-3
v_call: TRBV6-4
cdr3_nt: TGTGCCAGCAGTGACTTTGGGACAGGGGGCATAGATACGCAGTATTTT
cdr3_aa: CASSDFGTGGIDTQYF

clone_size: -
d_call: -
j_call: TRBJ1-2
v_call: TRBV12-3/TRBV12-4
cdr3_nt: TGTGCCAGCAGTTTTGCCCTCCGGGGAGTGAACTATGGCTACACCTTC
cdr3_aa: CASSFALRGVNYGYTF

clone_size: few
d_call: TRBD1
j_call: TRBJ2-7
v_call: TRBV5-1
cdr3_nt: TGCGCCAGCAGTTCACCGGGACAGGGATGGAACGAGCAGTACTTC
cdr3_aa: CASSSPGQGWNEQYF

clone_size: -
d_call: -
j_call: TRBJ2-1
v_call: TRBV6-1
cdr3_nt: TGTGCCAGCAGTGACGTGCAGGGCCCCTACAATGAGCAGTTCTTC
cdr3_aa: CASSDVQGPYNEQFF

clone_size: -
d_call: -
j_call: TRBJ2-7
v_call: TRBV29-1
cdr3_nt: TGCAGCGCTGGGGGTACTCTAACCCACGAGCAGTACTTC
cdr3_aa: CSAGGTLTHEQYF

clone_size: few
d_call: -
j_call: TRBJ2-7
v_call: TRBV7-3
cdr3_nt: TGTGCCAGCAGCCCGCTCTTTGGGTCTGGCGAGCAGTACTTC
cdr3_aa: CASSPLFGSGEQYF

clone_size: -
d_call: TRBD2
j_call: TRBJ2-3
v_call: TRBV2
cdr3_nt: TGTGCCAGTCCTAGGACTAGCGGGGGCACAGATACGCAGTATTTT
cdr3_aa: CASPRTSGGTDTQYF

clone_size: -
d_call: -
j_call: TRBJ2-3
v_call: TRBV7-2
cdr3_nt: TGTGCCAGCAGCCAACGATGGGGCACAGATACGCAGTATTTT
cdr3_aa: CASSQRWGTDTQYF

clone_size: -
d_call: -
j_call: TRBJ1-2
v_call: TRBV9
cdr3_nt: TGTGCCAGCAGCTCAGAAGTTGGGGTTGGCTACACCTTC
cdr3_aa: CASSSEVGVGYTF

clone_size: -
d_call: -
j_call: TRBJ2-5
v_call: TRBV15
cdr3_nt: TGTGCCACCAGCAGAGGAACGTACCAAGAGACCCAGTACTTC
cdr3_aa: CATSRGTYQETQYF

clone_size: few
d_call: -
j_call: TRBJ2-6
v_call: TRBV12-3/TRBV12-4
cdr3_nt: TGTGCCAGCAGTTTCCTAACTGGGGGGTCCGGGGCCAACGTCCTGACTTTC
cdr3_aa: CASSFLTGGSGANVLTF

clone_size: -
d_call: TRBD1
j_call: TRBJ1-4
v_call: TRBV5-1
cdr3_nt: TGCGCCAGCAGCTTTGACCTCGACAGGGCTCTAGAAAAACTGTTTTTT
cdr3_aa: CASSFDLDRALEKLFF

clone_size: -
d_call: -
j_call: TRBJ2-5
v_call: TRBV12-3/TRBV12-4
cdr3_nt: TGTGCCAGCAGTTTAGCGGGCAGGGGAAGCCAAGAGACCCAGTACTTC
cdr3_aa: CASSLAGRGSQETQYF

clone_size: few
d_call: TRBD2
j_call: TRBJ2-1
v_call: TRBV5-1
cdr3_nt: TGCGCCAGCAGCTTGGTACCTAGCGGGAGTAGAAATGAGCAGTTCTTC
cdr3_aa: CASSLVPSGSRNEQFF

clone_size: few
d_call: TRBD2
j_call: TRBJ2-5
v_call: TRBV20-1
cdr3_nt: TGCAGTGCTAGAGCACGCCCCTGGACTAGCGGGGCTTTTGGTGAGACCCAGTACTTC
cdr3_aa: CSARARPWTSGAFGETQYF

clone_size: -
d_call: TRBD2
j_call: TRBJ2-1
v_call: TRBV5-5
cdr3_nt: TGTGCCAGCAGCTTAATGAATCCGACTAGCACTGAGCAGTTCTTC
cdr3_aa: CASSLMNPTSTEQFF

clone_size: -
d_call: TRBD2
j_call: TRBJ2-3
v_call: TRBV6-4
cdr3_nt: TGTGCCAGCAGTGACGGAGGGACTAGTAAGACAGATACGCAGTATTTT
cdr3_aa: CASSDGGTSKTDTQYF

clone_size: -
d_call: TRBD1
j_call: TRBJ2-7
v_call: TRBV20-1
cdr3_nt: TGCAGTGCCCGACAGGGGGCGAACGAGCAGTACTTC
cdr3_aa: CSARQGANEQYF

clone_size: -
d_call: -
j_call: TRBJ2-7
v_call: TRBV5-1
cdr3_nt: TGCGCCAGCAGCTCTCCGGGTAGGAGCGAGCAGTACTTC
cdr3_aa: CASSSPGRSEQYF

clone_size: -
d_call: TRBD2
j_call: TRBJ2-1
v_call: TRBV24-1
cdr3_nt: TGTGCCACCAGTGATTCTAGCGGGGTTGCCTACAATGAGCAGTTCTTC
cdr3_aa: CATSDSSGVAYNEQFF

clone_size: few
d_call: -
j_call: TRBJ2-5
v_call: TRBV20-1
cdr3_nt: TGCAGTGCTAGTCCGTCACCAAGTCAAGAGACCCAGTACTTC
cdr3_aa: CSASPSPSQETQYF

clone_size: -
d_call: -
j_call: TRBJ1-2
v_call: TRBV19
cdr3_nt: TGTGCCAGTAGTGAGCGGAGTACTGGCTATGGCTACACCTTC
cdr3_aa: CASSERSTGYGYTF

clone_size: -
d_call: TRBD1
j_call: TRBJ2-7
v_call: TRBV29-1
cdr3_nt: TGCAGCATCCGGGGACAGGCGGCCTACGAGCAGTACTTC
cdr3_aa: CSIRGQAAYEQYF

clone_size: -
d_call: -
j_call: TRBJ2-5
v_call: TRBV18
cdr3_nt: TGTGCCAGCTCACCATTACGACCGGGACACTCTCCTGAGACCCAGTACTTC
cdr3_aa: CASSPLRPGHSPETQYF

clone_size: -
d_call: TRBD1
j_call: TRBJ2-7
v_call: TRBV10-3
cdr3_nt: TGTGCCATCAGGGCACGGGACAGCGAGTTCTACGAGCAGTACTTC
cdr3_aa: CAIRARDSEFYEQYF

clone_size: -
d_call: TRBD1
j_call: TRBJ2-3
v_call: TRBV12-3/TRBV12-4
cdr3_nt: TGTGCCAGCAGTTTACGACAGGGGCGCAGTACAGATACGCAGTATTTT
cdr3_aa: CASSLRQGRSTDTQYF

clone_size: -
d_call: TRBD1
j_call: TRBJ1-2
v_call: TRBV25-1
cdr3_nt: TGTGCCGGCAGGGACCGGGACAGCGCCTATGGCTACACCTTC
cdr3_aa: CAGRDRDSAYGYTF

clone_size: few
d_call: -
j_call: TRBJ1-1
v_call: TRBV7-9
cdr3_nt: TGTGCCAGCAGCTTACCGGGGGCCACTGAAGCTTTCTTT
cdr3_aa: CASSLPGATEAFF

clone_size: -
d_call: -
j_call: TRBJ2-1
v_call: TRBV7-3
cdr3_nt: TGTGCCAGCAGCTCCCTAGAAAACAATGAGCAGTTCTTC
cdr3_aa: CASSSLENNEQFF

clone_size: -
d_call: -
j_call: TRBJ2-5
v_call: TRBV10-3
cdr3_nt: TGTGCCATCAGTGAGTCCAAGACAGGCATCCAAGAGACCCAGTACTTC
cdr3_aa: CAISESKTGIQETQYF

clone_size: -
d_call: -
j_call: TRBJ2-6
v_call: TRBV12-5
cdr3_nt: TGTGCTAGTATAAGGGACCTCCCTGGGGCCAACGTCCTGACTTTC
cdr3_aa: CASIRDLPGANVLTF

clone_size: -
d_call: -
j_call: TRBJ2-5
v_call: TRBV28
cdr3_nt: TGTGCCAGCAGGATCATCGGGCGGTTGGAGACCCAGTACTTC
cdr3_aa: CASRIIGRLETQYF

clone_size: -
d_call: TRBD2
j_call: TRBJ2-1
v_call: TRBV4-1
cdr3_nt: TGCGCCAGCAGCCAGGGAAGCGGGGGGCTCAACGGTGAGCAGTTCTTC
cdr3_aa: CASSQGSGGLNGEQFF

clone_size: few
d_call: TRBD2
j_call: TRBJ2-3
v_call: TRBV4-1
cdr3_nt: TGCGCCAGCAGCCTCCTCCCTTTACTAGCGGGGTCGGATACGCAGTATTTT
cdr3_aa: CASSLLPLLAGSDTQYF

clone_size: -
d_call: TRBD2
j_call: TRBJ2-1
v_call: TRBV7-9
cdr3_nt: TGTGCCAGCAGCTTCCTAGCGGGAAACAATGAGCAGTTCTTC
cdr3_aa: CASSFLAGNNEQFF

clone_size: few
d_call: -
j_call: TRBJ1-4
v_call: TRBV5-6
cdr3_nt: TGTGCCAGCAGCTCGGGACCCCTTAATGAAAAACTGTTTTTT
cdr3_aa: CASSSGPLNEKLFF

clone_size: -
d_call: TRBD2
j_call: TRBJ2-5
v_call: TRBV4-2
cdr3_nt: TGTGCCAGCAGCCAGGTTCCCGGGACTATTCGGGGGCAGTACTTC
cdr3_aa: CASSQVPGTIRGQYF

clone_size: once
d_call: TRBD1
j_call: TRBJ1-1
v_call: TRBV5-1
cdr3_nt: TGCGCCAGCAGCTCTGGGGACAGGGGAAGAGAGGCTTTCTTT
cdr3_aa: CASSSGDRGREAFF

clone_size: -
d_call: -
j_call: TRBJ2-3
v_call: TRBV5-1
cdr3_nt: TGCGCCAGCAGCCACCTGGAGGGCACAGATACGCAGTATTTT
cdr3_aa: CASSHLEGTDTQYF

clone_size: -
d_call: -
j_call: TRBJ2-1
v_call: TRBV27
cdr3_nt: TGTGCCAGCAGTGATCGGACAGCCTACAATGAGCAGTTCTTC
cdr3_aa: CASSDRTAYNEQFF

clone_size: -
d_call: -
j_call: TRBJ1-1
v_call: TRBV5-1
cdr3_nt: TGCGCCAGCAGCCCCCAGGCGGGGCCCCTAGGGGACACTGAAGCTTTCTTT
cdr3_aa: CASSPQAGPLGDTEAFF

clone_size: few
d_call: -
j_call: TRBJ2-3
v_call: TRBV20-1
cdr3_nt: TGCAGTGCTAGAGACCCGATACACCGCACAGATACGCAGTATTTT
cdr3_aa: CSARDPIHRTDTQYF

clone_size: few
d_call: TRBD2
j_call: TRBJ2-7
v_call: TRBV6-2/TRBV6-3
cdr3_nt: TGTGCCAGCAGCCGCCGGACTAGTTTTCCCTACGAGCAGTACTTC
cdr3_aa: CASSRRTSFPYEQYF

clone_size: few
d_call: -
j_call: TRBJ2-7
v_call: TRBV4-2
cdr3_nt: TGTGCCAGCAGCCAAGAGGATAGCGACTCCTACGAGCAGTACTTC
cdr3_aa: CASSQEDSDSYEQYF

clone_size: once
d_call: -
j_call: TRBJ1-5
v_call: TRBV20-1
cdr3_nt: TGCAGTGCTACCACAGGGTTGTGGCAGCCCCAGCATTTT
cdr3_aa: CSATTGLWQPQHF

clone_size: -
d_call: TRBD2
j_call: TRBJ2-7
v_call: TRBV29-1
cdr3_nt: TGCAGCGTTGGGGGGGGTATCAGGGACTACGAGCAGTACTTC
cdr3_aa: CSVGGGIRDYEQYF